The next 17 T cell receptor beta chains were all read from a single sample in a study of blood T cell repertoires in COVID-19. The data were produced by immunoSEQ multiplex PCR, yet TCRdb's version contains in-frame clones alone and is incomplete. This repertoire shows fewer than 300,000 clones, 70% to 90% found once; its top ten account for approximately 10%. Sample: peripheral blood. These receptors came from a man aged 50 to 60 with COVID-19, enrolled during active disease.

The chain has TRBV6-1 and TRBJ1-4, with 8 bases identical to TRBD1. In germline, CDR1 is MNHNS, CDR2 SASEGT. The CDR3 is 16 residues long. V was clipped by 3 bases and J by 7 bases; unmatched bases: 10. For the CDR3, the DNA is TGTGCCAGCAGTGACCGAGGGGGACAGGCGGCTGAAAAACTGTTTTTT. This encodes CASSDRGGQAAEKLFF.

The chain carries TRBV5-1 and TRBJ2-7, with D possibly TRBD2 on 5 matching bases. V lost 5 bases to trimming and J lost 6 bases, with 15 bases between them. The CDR3 has 13 residues. CDR1 is SGHRS, CDR2 YFSETQ, per germline. Here the CDR3 reads CASSYGPAAEQYF. The CDR3 region has the DNA TGCGCCAGCAGTTACGGCCCAGCGGCCGAGCAGTACTTC. The variable domain in full, with the rest retrieved from reference TRBV5-1 and TRBJ2-7, is KAGVTQTPRYLIKTRGQQVTLSCSPISGHRSVSWYQQTPGQGLQFLFEYFSETQRNKGNFPGRFSGRQFSNSRSEMNVSTLELGDSALYLCASSYGPAAEQYFGPGTRLTVT.

The table lists this clone with a few counts. The chain is built from TRBV6-5 and TRBJ2-2, with TRBD2 as a possible D gene (5 bases). Trimming removed 6 bases at V and 7 bases at J, with 12 bases between. Germline CDR1 and CDR2: MNHEY and SVGAGI. The CDR3 has 13 residues. For the CDR3, the DNA is TGTGCCAGCAGGGACTGGCTGAGCGGGGAGCTGTTTTTT. Amino acids: CASRDWLSGELFF.

This rearrangement joins TRBV28 to TRBJ2-7; 8 bases map to TRBD2. Germline CDR1 MDHEN, CDR2 SYDVKM. The CDR3 sequence is 15 residues long. The V segment lost 4 bases and the J segment 4 bases; nucleotides outside the gene matches: 9. The CDR3 DNA follows: TGTGCCAGCAGTTCCACGGCGGGGGGTGTGTACGAGCAGTACTTC. Its translation is CASSSTAGGVYEQYF.

This rearrangement joins TRBV20-1 to TRBJ2-1; D might be TRBD2 (6 bases). The CDR3 covers 12 residues. Trimming removed 3 bases at V and 9 bases at J, with 12 bases between. Germline V CDR1 and CDR2: DFQATT, SNEGSKA (reference sequence). The DNA for the CDR3 is TGCAGTGCTAGTGGAGGGCCTAGTGAGCAGTTCTTC. This translates into CSASGGPSEQFF.

This chain uses TRBV11-2 with TRBJ2-5, with 11 bases matching TRBD1. V gave up 5 bases and J gave up 4 bases; unmatched junction bases: 9. The CDR3 loop spans 16 amino acids. Germline values: CDR1 SGHAT, CDR2 FQNNGV. In DNA, the CDR3 is TGTGCCAGCAGCATAAATCCCGGGACAGGGGGAGAGACCCAGTACTTC. Its protein product is CASSINPGTGGETQYF.

The chain has TRBV24-1 and TRBJ2-2, with D perhaps TRBD2 (5 bases). V lost 5 bases and J lost 7, with 10 bases in between. The CDR3 spans 13 residues. Germline CDR1 is KGHDR and CDR2 is SFDVKD. CDR3 DNA: TGTGCCACCAGTGGAGGGTACAACGGGGAGCTGTTTTTT. It codes for CATSGGYNGELFF.

The rearrangement links TRBV6-5 to TRBJ1-4, with D perhaps TRBD1 (5 bases). The ends were cut back, 5 bases at V and 5 bases at J, with 15 bases in the middle. Germline V CDR1 and CDR2: MNHEY, SVGAGI. The CDR3 has 15 residues. The DNA of the CDR3 is TGTGCCAGCAGTACGCGGGGGGGGGAAAATGAAAAACTGTTTTTT. Translating gives CASSTRGGENEKLFF.

The V call is TRBV14, the J call TRBJ1-1; the match to TRBD1 covers 7 bases. From germline, CDR1 is SGHDN and CDR2 FVKESK. V was pared by 1 base and J by 7 bases, with 3 bases of the junction left unmatched. CDR3 length: 13 amino acids. CDR3 region: CASSQGRQGEAFF. CDR3 DNA: TGTGCCAGCAGCCAAGGTCGACAGGGTGAAGCTTTCTTT.

The chain carries TRBV5-1 and TRBJ1-1; TRBD1 matches at 8 bases. V dropped 7 bases and J dropped 7; count of bases not matched to a gene: 21. The CDR3 spans 17 residues. The V gene's germline CDR1 is SGHRS and CDR2 YFSETQ. CDR3 coding DNA: TGCGCCAGCCACTTAGGCGTAGGACAGGGACCCAATTATGAAGCTTTCTTT. This translates into CASHLGVGQGPNYEAFF.

V and J are TRBV5-1 and TRBJ1-6; no firm D call. The germline V gene has CDR1 SGHRS and CDR2 YFSETQ. Deletions cut 0 bases from V and 8 bases from J, with 6 bases between. The CDR3 totals 13 residues. In nucleotides, the CDR3 is TGCGCCAGCAGCTTGGGCACTGATTCACCCCTCCACTTT. This translates into CASSLGTDSPLHF.

Remarks on this clone: The same CDR3 is also encoded by other DNA sequences in this sample. J is TRBJ2-1 and V is TRBV25-1, with 14 bases that match TRBD2. CDR3 size: 16 residues. Germline V gene lookup returns CDR1 MGHDK and CDR2 SYGVNS. V was clipped by 2 bases and J by 5 bases; unmatched bases: 2. The CDR3 DNA reads TGTGCCAGCAGTGAAAGGGGACTAGCGGGAGACAATGAGCAGTTCTTC. Translated, it gives CASSERGLAGDNEQFF.

The rearrangement links TRBV2 to TRBJ1-5, with D unresolved. Trimming cost V 2 bases and J 6 bases, with 11 bases left between them. The CDR3 has 14 residues. The V gene's germline CDR1 is SNHLY and CDR2 FYNNEI. DNA of the CDR3: TGTGCCAGCAGTGAACAGGCCAACAGTCAGCCCCAGCATTTT. It codes for CASSEQANSQPQHF.

This clone was recorded a few times. The genes are TRBV3-1 (or the pseudogene TRBV3-2) and TRBJ1-2; D is possibly TRBD1 (5 bases). This CDR3 contains 16 residues. Trimming removed 3 bases from V and 7 bases from J, with 21 bases in between. Germline assignment: CDR1 LGHDT and CDR2 YNNKEL (reference sequence). CDR3: CASSQDQGKLLGGYTF. CDR3 in DNA: TGTGCCAGCAGCCAGGATCAGGGAAAGCTCTTGGGTGGCTACACCTTC.

The CDR3 sequence: CASSLGAGGVTDTQYF. CDR3 DNA sequence: TGTGCCAGCAGCTTAGGAGCGGGGGGCGTGACAGATACGCAGTATTTT. The rearrangement links TRBV7-6 to TRBJ2-3, with TRBD2 matching 9 bases. This CDR3 contains 16 residues. Germline-derived CDR1 and CDR2 are SGHVS and FNYEAQ. The V gene end was trimmed by 1 base and the J gene end by 3 bases; junction bases not matched to a gene: 5.

V is TRBV7-8 and J is TRBJ2-7; 7 nucleotides agree with TRBD2. Germline loops: CDR1 SGHVS, CDR2 FQNEAQ. The CDR3 consists of 14 residues. Trimming removed 1 base from V and 7 bases from J; junction bases left unmatched: 7. The CDR3 nucleotides are TGTGCCAGCAGCTTAGGACTAGCTCCTTTAGAGCAGTACTTC. Its translation is CASSLGLAPLEQYF.

The chain joins TRBV10-3 to TRBJ2-5; 14 bases are a match to TRBD2. Germline trimming cut 4 bases from V and 1 base from J; bases unmatched to any gene: 11. The CDR3 totals 19 residues. Germline loops: CDR1 ENHRY, CDR2 SYGVKD. This CDR3 reads CAISAIKRLAGGVQETQYF. The CDR3 DNA reads TGTGCCATCAGTGCGATAAAAAGACTAGCGGGGGGGGTCCAAGAGACCCAGTACTTC.